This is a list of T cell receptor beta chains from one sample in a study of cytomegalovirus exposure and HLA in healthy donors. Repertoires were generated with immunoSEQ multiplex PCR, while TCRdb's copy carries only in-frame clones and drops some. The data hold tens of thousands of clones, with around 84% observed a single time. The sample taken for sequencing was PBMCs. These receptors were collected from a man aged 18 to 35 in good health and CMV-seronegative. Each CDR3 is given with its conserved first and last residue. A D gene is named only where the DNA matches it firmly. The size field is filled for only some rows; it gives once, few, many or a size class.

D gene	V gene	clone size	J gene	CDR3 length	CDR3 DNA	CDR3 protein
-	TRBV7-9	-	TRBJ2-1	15	TGTGCCAGCACCTTTTTTGCGACAGGTGGCAATGAGCAGTTCTTC	CASTFFATGGNEQFF
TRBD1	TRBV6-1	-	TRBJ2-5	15	TGTGCCAGCAGTCTCCGGGACAGGGTCCAAGAGACCCAGTACTTC	CASSLRDRVQETQYF
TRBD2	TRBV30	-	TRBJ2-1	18	TGTGCCTGGAGTAACCCCAAGAAGCGGGAGTTGTGGTACAATGAGCAGTTCTTC	CAWSNPKKRELWYNEQFF
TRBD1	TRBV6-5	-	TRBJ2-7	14	TGTGCCAGCAGTTACTTGGGACAGTCCTACGAGCAGTACTTC	CASSYLGQSYEQYF
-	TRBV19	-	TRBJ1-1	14	TGTGCCAGTAGTATAGATCGCCTGAGGCCTGAAGCTTTCTTT	CASSIDRLRPEAFF
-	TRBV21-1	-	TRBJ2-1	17	TGTGCCAGCAGCAGTGGGACTAGTCCCCGGGTGAGCAATGAGCAGTTCTTC	CASSSGTSPRVSNEQFF
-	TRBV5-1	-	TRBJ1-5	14	TGCGCCAGCAGCCCCGGAGGCTCGGAGCAGCCCCAGCATTTT	CASSPGGSEQPQHF
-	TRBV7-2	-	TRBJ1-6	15	TGTGCCAGCAGCCAACAGACACTCTATAATTCACCCCTCCACTTT	CASSQQTLYNSPLHF
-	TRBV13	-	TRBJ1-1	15	TGTGCCAGCAGCTCCCCCCGGGTGAGGGACACTGAAGCTTTCTTT	CASSSPRVRDTEAFF
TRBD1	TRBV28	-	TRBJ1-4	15	TGTGCCAGCAGCCCGGGGGGGACAGGGAATGAAAAACTGTTTTTT	CASSPGGTGNEKLFF
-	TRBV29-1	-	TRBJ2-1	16	TGCAGCGTGGAAGGGGGGCCGGGGGGCTTTTACAATGAGCAGTTCTTC	CSVEGGPGGFYNEQFF
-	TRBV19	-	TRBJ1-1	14	TGTGCCAGTAGTATACGGGGGGCACACACTGAAGCTTTCTTT	CASSIRGAHTEAFF
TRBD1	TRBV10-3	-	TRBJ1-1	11	TGTGCCATCACTAAGGACAGGGAGTCTTTCTTT	CAITKDRESFF
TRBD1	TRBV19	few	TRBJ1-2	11	TGTGCCAGTAGTCAGACAGGGGGCTACACCTTC	CASSQTGGYTF
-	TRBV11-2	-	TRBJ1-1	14	TGTGCCAGCAGCTTCACAGGGATGAACACTGAAGCTTTCTTT	CASSFTGMNTEAFF
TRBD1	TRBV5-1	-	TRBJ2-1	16	TGCGCCAGCAGCTTGTTAGGGACAGGGGACTACAATGAGCAGTTCTTC	CASSLLGTGDYNEQFF
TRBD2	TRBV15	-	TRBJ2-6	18	TGTGCCACCAGCAGGGAGACCGGGACTAGTGTCGGGGCCAACGTCCTGACTTTC	CATSRETGTSVGANVLTF
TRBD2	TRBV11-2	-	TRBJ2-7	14	TGTGCCAGCAGCTTCCCCGGGGGGGCCTACGAGCAGTACTTC	CASSFPGGAYEQYF
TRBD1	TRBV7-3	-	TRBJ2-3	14	TGTGCCAGCAGCTCGGACAGGGCGAGAGATACGCAGTATTTT	CASSSDRARDTQYF
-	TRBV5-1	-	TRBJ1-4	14	TGCGCCAGCAGCTTCCAGGGAGGTCGCGAAAAACTGTTTTTT	CASSFQGGREKLFF
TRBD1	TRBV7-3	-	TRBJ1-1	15	TGTGCCAGCAGCTTAGAGGGACAGCCGAACACTGAAGCTTTCTTT	CASSLEGQPNTEAFF
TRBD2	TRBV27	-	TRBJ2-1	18	TGTGCCAGCAGTTATAAGGCTAGCGGGAGGGAACTCTACAATGAGCAGTTCTTC	CASSYKASGRELYNEQFF
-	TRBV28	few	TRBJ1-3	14	TGTGCCAGCAGTTTTTCAGGGGCTGGAAACACCATATATTTT	CASSFSGAGNTIYF
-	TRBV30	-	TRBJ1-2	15	TGTGCCTGGCAAAGGGATGGGGCGGGGAACTATGGCTACACCTTC	CAWQRDGAGNYGYTF
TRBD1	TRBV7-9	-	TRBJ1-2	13	TGTGCCAGCAGCCCTGACAGGGTAACTGGCTACACCTTC	CASSPDRVTGYTF
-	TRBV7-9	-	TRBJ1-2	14	TGTGCCAGCAGCTTAGAGCGTGGCATCTATGGCTACACCTTC	CASSLERGIYGYTF
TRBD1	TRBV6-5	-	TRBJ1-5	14	TGTGCCAGCAGCACCGGGACAGGGACTCAGCCCCAGCATTTT	CASSTGTGTQPQHF